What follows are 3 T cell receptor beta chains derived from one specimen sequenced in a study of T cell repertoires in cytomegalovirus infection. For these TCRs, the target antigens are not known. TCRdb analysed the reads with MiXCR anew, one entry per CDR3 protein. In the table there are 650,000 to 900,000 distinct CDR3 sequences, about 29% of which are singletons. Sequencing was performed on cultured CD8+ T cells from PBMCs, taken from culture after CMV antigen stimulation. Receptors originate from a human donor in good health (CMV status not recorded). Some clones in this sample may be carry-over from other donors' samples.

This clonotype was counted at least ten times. DNA for the CDR3: TGTGCCAGCAGTGATCTAGGAGAGACCCAGTACTTC. It specifies CASSDLGETQYF. V is TRBV6-1 and J is TRBJ2-5; D is unresolved. The germline V gene encodes CDR1 MNHNS and CDR2 SASEGT. Between the trimmed V and J ends, which lost 3 bases and 4 bases, there was a span of 6 bases. The CDR3 is made up of 12 amino acids.

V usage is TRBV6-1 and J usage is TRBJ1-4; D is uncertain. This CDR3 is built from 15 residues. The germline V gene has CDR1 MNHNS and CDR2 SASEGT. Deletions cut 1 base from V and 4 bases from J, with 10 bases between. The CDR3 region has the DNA TGTGCCAGCAGTGAAGAAACCGGCATTAATGAAAAACTGTTTTTT. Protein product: CASSEETGINEKLFF.

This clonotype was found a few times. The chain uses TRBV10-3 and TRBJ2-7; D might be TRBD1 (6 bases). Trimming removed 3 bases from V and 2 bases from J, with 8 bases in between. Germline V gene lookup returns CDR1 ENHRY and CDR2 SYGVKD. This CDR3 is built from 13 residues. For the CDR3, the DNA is TGTGCCATCAGTGACAGGGGCCCCTACGAGCAGTACGTC. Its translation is CAISDRGPYEQYV.